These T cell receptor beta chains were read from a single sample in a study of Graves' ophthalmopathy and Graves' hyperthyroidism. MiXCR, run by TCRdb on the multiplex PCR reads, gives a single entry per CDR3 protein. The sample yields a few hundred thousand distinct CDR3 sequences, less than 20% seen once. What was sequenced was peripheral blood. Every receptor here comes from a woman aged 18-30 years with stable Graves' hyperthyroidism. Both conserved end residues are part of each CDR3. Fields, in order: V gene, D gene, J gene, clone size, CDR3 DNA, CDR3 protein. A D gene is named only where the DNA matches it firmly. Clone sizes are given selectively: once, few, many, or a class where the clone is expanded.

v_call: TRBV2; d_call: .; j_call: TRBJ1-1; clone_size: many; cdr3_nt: TGTGCCAGCAGTTTCTCCAGGGCTGCTGAAGCTTTCTTT; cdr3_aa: CASSFSRAAEAFF
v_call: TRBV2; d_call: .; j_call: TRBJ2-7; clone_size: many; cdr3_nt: TGTGCCAGCGGCAAAGATACCTCCTACGAGCAGTACTTC; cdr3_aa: CASGKDTSYEQYF
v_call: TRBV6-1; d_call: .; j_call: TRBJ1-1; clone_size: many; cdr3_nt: TGTGCCAGCAGTGAACTGGGAGGGAATTCTGAAGCTTTCTTT; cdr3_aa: CASSELGGNSEAFF
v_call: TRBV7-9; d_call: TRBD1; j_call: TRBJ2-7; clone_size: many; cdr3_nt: TGTGCCAGCAGCGCCCGGGACAGCTACGAGCAGTACTTC; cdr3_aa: CASSARDSYEQYF
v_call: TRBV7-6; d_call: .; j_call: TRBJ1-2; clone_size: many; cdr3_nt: TGTGCCAGCAGCTTAGGAGATGGAGGGACCTATGGCTACACCTTC; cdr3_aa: CASSLGDGGTYGYTF
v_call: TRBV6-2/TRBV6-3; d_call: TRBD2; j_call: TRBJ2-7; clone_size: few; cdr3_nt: TGTGCCAGCAGTTACGGACTAGCGGGAGGGTCCTACGAGCAGTACTTC; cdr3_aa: CASSYGLAGGSYEQYF
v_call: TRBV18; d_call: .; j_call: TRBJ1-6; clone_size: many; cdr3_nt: TGTGCCAGCTCACCCGAGGCGGATTCACCCCTCCACTTT; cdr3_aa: CASSPEADSPLHF
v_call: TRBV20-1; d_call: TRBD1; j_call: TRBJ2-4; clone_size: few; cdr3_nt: TGCAGTGTCCAGGGGGTAGCCAAAAACATTAAGTACTTC; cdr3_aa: CSVQGVAKNIKYF
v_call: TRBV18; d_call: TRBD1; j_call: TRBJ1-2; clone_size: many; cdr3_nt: TGTGCCAGCTCACCGGGGGTATCGGCGAGACAGGGCGCCTTC; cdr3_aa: CASSPGVSARQGAF
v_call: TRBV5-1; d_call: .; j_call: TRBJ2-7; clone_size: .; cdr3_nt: TGCGCCAGCAGCTTGGAGGGGTCTCCTTACAAGCAGTACTTC; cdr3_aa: CASSLEGSPYKQYF
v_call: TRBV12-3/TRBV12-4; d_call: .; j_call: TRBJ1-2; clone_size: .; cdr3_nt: TGTGCCAGCAGTTTAGGTCCAGGGGCGAAATATGGCTACACCTTC; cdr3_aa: CASSLGPGAKYGYTF
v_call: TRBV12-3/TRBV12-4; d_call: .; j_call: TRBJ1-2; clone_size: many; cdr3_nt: TGTGCCAGCAGTGTACGGGGCCTCAGATGGTATGGCTACACCTTC; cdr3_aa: CASSVRGLRWYGYTF
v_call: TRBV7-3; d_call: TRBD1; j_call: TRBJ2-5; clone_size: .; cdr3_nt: TGTGCCAGCAGCCCAACGGCCAGGGGGGAGACCCAGTACTTC; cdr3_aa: CASSPTARGETQYF
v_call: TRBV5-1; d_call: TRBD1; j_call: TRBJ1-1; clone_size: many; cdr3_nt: TGCGCCAGCAGCTGGGGACAGGGCGGAAACACTGAAGCTTTCTTT; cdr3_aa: CASSWGQGGNTEAFF
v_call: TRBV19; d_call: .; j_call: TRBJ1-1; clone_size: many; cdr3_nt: TGTGCCAGTAGTCCCATGAACACTGAAGCTTTCTTT; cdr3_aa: CASSPMNTEAFF
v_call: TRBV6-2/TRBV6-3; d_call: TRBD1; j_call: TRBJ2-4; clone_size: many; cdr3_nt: TGTGCCAGCAGTTATGACCGGGACAGGGGGGGATTGAATGTTGATCAGTACTTC; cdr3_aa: CASSYDRDRGGLNVDQYF
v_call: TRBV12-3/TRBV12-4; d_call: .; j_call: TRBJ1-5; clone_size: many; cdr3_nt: TGTGCCAGCACCAGGACATCGTCTCAGCCCCAGCATTTT; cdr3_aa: CASTRTSSQPQHF
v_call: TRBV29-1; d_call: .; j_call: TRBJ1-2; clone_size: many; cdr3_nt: TGCAGCGTTGGAGGGGGTTTCGACGGCTACACCTTC; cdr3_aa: CSVGGGFDGYTF
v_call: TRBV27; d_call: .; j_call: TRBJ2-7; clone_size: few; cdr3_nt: TGTGCCAGCAGTTCTCGGGACACCTCCTACGAGCAGTACTTC; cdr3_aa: CASSSRDTSYEQYF
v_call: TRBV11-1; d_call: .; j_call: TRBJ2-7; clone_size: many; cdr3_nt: TGTGCCAGCAGCGACCGCTACGAGCAGTACTTC; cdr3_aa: CASSDRYEQYF
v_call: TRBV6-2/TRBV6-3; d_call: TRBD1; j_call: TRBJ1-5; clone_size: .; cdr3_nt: TGTGCCAGCAGTTACGGGAAGGGCCGGACAGGTAGCAATCAGCCCCAGCATTTT; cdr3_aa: CASSYGKGRTGSNQPQHF